What follows are 23 T cell receptor beta chains derived from one specimen sequenced in a study of blood T cell repertoires in COVID-19. The method was immunoSEQ multiplex PCR; TCRdb's version includes in-frame clones alone and lacks a portion of them. Of 270,000 or so clones in the sample, 75% to 90% are singletons; the top ten hold approximately 4.2%. The sample comprised peripheral blood. These receptor sequences come from a man aged 40-49 years with acute or convalescent COVID-19.

This chain connects TRBV27 to TRBJ2-7; perhaps TRBD2 as D (5 bases). V was trimmed by 7 bases and J by 0 bases, leaving 7 bases between them. The CDR3 spans 12 residues. Germline loops: CDR1 MNHEY, CDR2 SMNVEV (reference sequence). CDR3 DNA: TGTGCCAGCACGGGGAGCTCCTACGAGCAGTACTTC. The encoded protein is CASTGSSYEQYF.

In regard to this clone: The sample holds other DNA sequences that translate to the same CDR3. The chain combines TRBV5-1 with TRBJ1-5; 8 bases fit TRBD1. V lost 5 bases to trimming and J lost 4 bases; unmatched junction nucleotides: 5. The CDR3 contains 14 residues. Germline CDR1 is SGHRS and CDR2 is YFSETQ. This CDR3 reads CASSPGQGNQPQHF. In DNA form, the CDR3 reads TGCGCCAGCAGTCCTGGACAGGGTAATCAGCCCCAGCATTTT.

The rearrangement uses TRBV30 and TRBJ1-5; D gene unclear. The V and J ends lost 0 bases and 6 bases respectively, with 6 bases between them. The CDR3 contains 12 residues. Germline values: CDR1 GTSNPN, CDR2 SVGIG (reference sequence). The CDR3 DNA reads TGTGCCTGGAGTGTAGGAGTTCAGCCCCAGCATTTT. Amino acids: CAWSVGVQPQHF.

The chain combines TRBV2 with TRBJ2-7, with a weak D call TRBD1 (5 bases). Germline CDR1 reads SNHLY; CDR2 reads FYNNEI. V was shortened by 7 bases and J by 3 bases, with 16 bases between the two germline ends. The CDR3 is 14 residues long. The CDR3 region is CASKRGTLGYEQYF. The DNA of the CDR3 is TGTGCCAGCAAAAGGGGAACATTAGGCTACGAGCAGTACTTC.

This rearrangement joins TRBV6-1 to TRBJ2-1; 9 bases fit TRBD2. This CDR3 has 15 residues. Looked up from germline, CDR1 is MNHNS and CDR2 is SASEGT. V dropped 3 bases and J dropped 5; count of bases not matched to a gene: 5. The CDR3 protein is CASSEEAGGNNEQFF. CDR3 DNA sequence: TGTGCCAGCAGTGAGGAAGCGGGGGGCAACAATGAGCAGTTCTTC.

The chain links TRBV7-8 to TRBJ2-1; 7 bases are shared with TRBD1. The V gene's germline CDR1 is SGHVS and CDR2 FQNEAQ. Trimming cost V 3 bases and J 5 bases; bases outside gene matches: 1. The CDR3 loop spans 13 amino acids. The chain's CDR3 is CASSLGTDNEQFF. The DNA of the CDR3 is TGTGCCAGCAGCTTGGGGACAGACAATGAGCAGTTCTTC.

V and J are TRBV2 and TRBJ1-1, with TRBD1 as a possible D gene (5 bases). CDR3 length: 12 amino acids. Germline V CDR1 and CDR2: SNHLY, FYNNEI. V lost 7 bases and J 13 bases, leaving 19 bases between the germline ends. CDR3 residues: CASTLEQGKVFF. CDR3 nucleotide sequence: TGTGCCAGCACCCTTGAGCAGGGTAAGGTTTTCTTT.

This chain links TRBV4-2 with TRBJ1-1; possibly TRBD1 for D (5 bases). Germline lookup yields CDR1 LGHNA and CDR2 YNFKEQ. This CDR3 has 15 amino acids. The V gene lost 0 bases and the J gene lost 3 bases, with 11 bases spanning the gap. Here the CDR3 reads CASSQDGRGYTEAFF. CDR3 coding DNA: TGTGCCAGCAGCCAAGATGGGAGGGGATACACTGAAGCTTTCTTT.

The chain has TRBV5-8 and TRBJ2-1, with TRBD1 matching 7 bases. This CDR3 is built from 14 residues. Germline CDR1 reads SGHTS; CDR2 reads YDEGEE. Unmatched junction bases numbered 6, after V lost 2 bases and J lost 7 bases. The CDR3 region has the DNA TGTGCCAGCAGCTTACAGGGGATGATAAATGAGCAGTTCTTC. Amino acid sequence: CASSLQGMINEQFF.

The V call is TRBV27, the J call TRBJ1-1; unclear D gene. V gave up 4 bases and J gave up 2 bases, with 8 bases separating them. The CDR3 has 13 residues. CDR1 and CDR2 from the germline V gene are MNHEY and SMNVEV (reference sequence). Here the CDR3 DNA reads TGTGCCAGCAGTTCGCAGGCCAACACTGAAGCTTTCTTT. Its translation: CASSSQANTEAFF.

This chain links TRBV4-2 with TRBJ1-1; possibly TRBD1 for D (6 bases). From germline, CDR1 is LGHNA and CDR2 YNFKEQ. The length of the CDR3 is 15 residues. The V end was cut by 0 bases, the J end by 5 bases, with 13 bases between. CDR3 bases: TGTGCCAGCAGCCAAGATGGGCAGGGGAGAACTGAAGCTTTCTTT. It is translated as CASSQDGQGRTEAFF.

The V and J genes are TRBV30 and TRBJ1-1; 10 bases map to TRBD1. The CDR3 consists of 13 residues. Germline V lookup: CDR1 GTSNPN, CDR2 SVGIG (reference sequence). V shed 3 bases, J shed 4 bases, and the junction held 2 bases outside the gene matches. CDR3 DNA: TGTGCCTGGAGGAGGACAGGGGGCACTGAAGCTTTCTTT. The encoded protein is CAWRRTGGTEAFF.

The sample holds one count of this clone. The chain links TRBV5-1 to TRBJ2-3, with a possible D match to TRBD2 (6 bases). CDR3 length: 16 residues. The germline V gene encodes CDR1 SGHRS and CDR2 YFSETQ. V was cut by 1 base and J by 4 bases, with 16 bases left in between. The CDR3 sequence: CASSLLTVGEADTQYF. The DNA for the CDR3 is TGCGCCAGCAGCTTGCTTACTGTGGGGGAGGCAGATACGCAGTATTTT.

This sequence joins TRBV5-5 and TRBJ2-1, with a possible D match to TRBD1 (5 bases). The germline gives CDR1 SGHKS, CDR2 YYEKEE (reference sequence). The CDR3 covers 15 residues. V gave up 0 bases and J gave up 3 bases, with 10 bases separating them. Here the CDR3 reads CASSLGRALYNEQFF. CDR3 DNA sequence: TGTGCCAGCAGCTTGGGCAGGGCGCTCTACAATGAGCAGTTCTTC.

This chain joins TRBV6-5 and TRBJ1-2; D remains unclear. Between the trimmed V and J ends, which lost 6 bases and 0 bases, there was a span of 11 bases. Germline assignment: CDR1 MNHEY and CDR2 SVGAGI. The CDR3 has 14 residues. CDR3: CASSYDNSNYGYTF. Here the CDR3 DNA reads TGTGCCAGCAGCTATGACAACTCTAACTATGGCTACACCTTC.

This chain joins TRBV10-2 and TRBJ2-2; 11 bases line up with TRBD2. The CDR3 contains 18 residues. Germline V CDR1 and CDR2: WSHSY, SAAADI. J gave up 4 bases and V 8 bases, and 15 bases lay outside the gene matches. CDR3 region: CASFDRLAGPPGTGELFF. The CDR3 DNA follows: TGCGCCAGCTTCGACAGACTAGCGGGGCCCCCGGGCACCGGGGAGCTGTTTTTT.

The chain joins TRBV5-1 to TRBJ2-7; 11 bases match TRBD2. The germline V gene has CDR1 SGHRS and CDR2 YFSETQ. The CDR3 loop spans 15 amino acids. J lost 3 bases, V lost 4 bases, and 6 bases had no gene match. The CDR3 bases are TGCGCCAGCAGCAGACCGGGACTAGCGGACTACGAGCAGTACTTC. It codes for CASSRPGLADYEQYF.

The chain recombines TRBV5-1 with TRBJ2-7; TRBD1 matches at 9 bases. Trimming at V came to 3 bases and at J to 3 bases, leaving 10 bases not matched to a gene. The CDR3 runs 16 residues. Germline loops: CDR1 SGHRS, CDR2 YFSETQ. CDR3 DNA sequence: TGCGCCAGCAGCTACACCCCGGACAGGGGTCTCTACGAGCAGTACTTC. This gives the protein CASSYTPDRGLYEQYF. The full variable domain, its missing parts supplied by reference TRBV5-1 and TRBJ2-7, is KAGVTQTPRYLIKTRGQQVTLSCSPISGHRSVSWYQQTPGQGLQFLFEYFSETQRNKGNFPGRFSGRQFSNSRSEMNVSTLELGDSALYLCASSYTPDRGLYEQYFGPGTRLTVT.

The chain carries TRBV2 and TRBJ1-1, with D tentatively TRBD1 (5 bases). With 4 bases removed from V and 11 bases from J, the gap between germline ends came to 17 bases. Germline lookup yields CDR1 SNHLY and CDR2 FYNNEI. The CDR3 totals 13 residues. CDR3 sequence reads: CASSVQPAGLAFF. DNA for the CDR3: TGTGCCAGCAGTGTACAGCCGGCAGGGCTCGCTTTCTTT. The complete variable domain, with remaining parts taken from reference TRBV2 and TRBJ1-1, reads EPEVTQTPSHQVTQMGQEVILRCVPISNHLYFYWYRQILGQKVEFLVSFYNNEISEKSEIFDDQFSVERPDGSNFTLKIRSTKLEDSAMYFCASSVQPAGLAFFGQGTRLTVV.

The chain joins TRBV7-2 to TRBJ1-2; 11 bases are shared with TRBD1. CDR1 and CDR2 (germline): SGHTA, FQGNSA. Losses at the gene ends were 8 bases for V and 4 bases for J; bases not matched to a gene: 6. This CDR3 region has 14 residues. The CDR3 DNA reads as TGTGCCAGCCTAAAGGACAGGGGGCCCTATGGCTACACCTTC. Translation: CASLKDRGPYGYTF.

The J gene is TRBJ2-3, the V gene TRBV5-6; 8 nucleotides line up with TRBD2. The V gene end was trimmed by 3 bases and the J gene end by 2 bases; junction bases not matched to a gene: 5. Per germline, CDR1 SGHDT and CDR2 YYEEEE. This CDR3 is built from 15 residues. CDR3: CASSYGLASTDTQYF. DNA for the CDR3: TGTGCCAGCAGCTATGGACTAGCTTCCACAGATACGCAGTATTTT.

The chain carries TRBV3-1 (or the pseudogene TRBV3-2) and TRBJ1-1, with a tentative D call TRBD1 (5 bases). V lost 4 bases and J 6 bases, leaving 15 bases between the germline ends. This CDR3 has 14 amino acids. Germline V gives CDR1 LGHDT, CDR2 YNNKEL (reference sequence). The CDR3 DNA follows: TGTGCCAGCAGCCGGGGGGAGGGGATGCCTGAAGCTTTCTTT. Amino acid sequence: CASSRGEGMPEAFF.

The chain employs TRBV11-2 and TRBJ2-1; weak D call: TRBD2 (5 bases). V was clipped by 1 base and J by 7 bases, with 14 bases between them. Germline loops: CDR1 SGHAT, CDR2 FQNNGV. The CDR3 spans 15 residues. CDR3 amino acids: CASSLVVASGNEQFF. The DNA for the CDR3 is TGTGCCAGCAGCTTAGTCGTAGCTTCGGGAAATGAGCAGTTCTTC.